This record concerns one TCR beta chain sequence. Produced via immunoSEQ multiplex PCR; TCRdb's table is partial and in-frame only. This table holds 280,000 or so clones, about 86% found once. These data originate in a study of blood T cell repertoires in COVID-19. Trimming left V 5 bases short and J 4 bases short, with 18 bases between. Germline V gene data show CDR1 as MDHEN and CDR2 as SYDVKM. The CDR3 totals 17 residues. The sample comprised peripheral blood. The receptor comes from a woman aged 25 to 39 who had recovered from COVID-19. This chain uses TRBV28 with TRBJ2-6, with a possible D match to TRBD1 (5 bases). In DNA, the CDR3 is TGTGCCAGCAGTAATTTAGGGGCCCTCCCCGGGGCCAACGTCCTGACTTTC. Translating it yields CASSNLGALPGANVLTF.